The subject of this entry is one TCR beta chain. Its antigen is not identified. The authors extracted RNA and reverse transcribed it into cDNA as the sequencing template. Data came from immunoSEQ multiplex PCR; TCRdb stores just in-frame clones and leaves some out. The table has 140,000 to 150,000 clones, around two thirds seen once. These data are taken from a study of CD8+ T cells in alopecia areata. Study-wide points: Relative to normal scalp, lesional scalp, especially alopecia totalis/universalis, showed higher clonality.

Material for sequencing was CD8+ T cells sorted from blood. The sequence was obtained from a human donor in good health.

CDR3 sequence: CASSEFGGMFSYEQYF. In nucleotides, the CDR3 is TGTGCCAGCAGTGAGTTTGGCGGGATGTTCTCCTACGAGCAGTACTTC. The chain recombines TRBV2 with TRBJ2-7; possible D gene TRBD2, 6 bases. The CDR3 length is 16 residues. The V gene's germline CDR1 is SNHLY and CDR2 FYNNEI. V was clipped by 3 bases and J by 0 bases, with 15 bases between them.